This TCR beta chain was profiled in a study of cytomegalovirus exposure and HLA in healthy donors. Study information: Later, an analysis reported that the 95 to 150 validation repertoires had used the same platform as the roughly 680 first-cohort repertoires. Study outcomes and limitations: Investigators reported 150 to 200 TCR beta chains as tied to cytomegalovirus. The classifier reportedly diagnosed cytomegalovirus status with high sensitivity and specificity. According to a subsequent analysis, TCR clusters identified in the first cohort showed a tendency to co-occur across the roughly 130 validation repertoires.

Per the germline V gene, CDR1 is SQVTM and CDR2 is ANQGSEA. This CDR3 is 13 amino acids long. The V segment lost 8 bases and the J segment 3 bases; nucleotides outside the gene matches: 4. Turning to this clone: Its cognate antigen is unknown.

Sequenced by immunoSEQ multiplex PCR; TCRdb stores in-frame clones only, minus some. The sample contains more than 85,000 clones, roughly 86% of which appear only once. This clonotype was obtained from a woman under 30 in good health and CMV-seropositive. The V call is TRBV29-1, the J call TRBJ2-2, with 9 bases fitting TRBD1. Sequencing was performed on PBMCs. CDR3 sequence (DNA): TGCAGCACCCGGACAGGGGACACCGGGGAGCTGTTTTTT. It is translated as CSTRTGDTGELFF.